A single sample gave rise to the 27 T cell receptor beta chains below, sequenced in a study of blood T cell repertoires in COVID-19. Produced via immunoSEQ multiplex PCR; TCRdb's table is partial and in-frame only. The top ten clones hold 50% to 70% of a sample with tens of thousands of clones, roughly 86% of them seen once. The specimen sequenced was peripheral blood. The receptors were gathered from a man between 65 and 85 years old with acute or convalescent COVID-19.

This clone came up a few times. The chain recombines TRBV7-6 with TRBJ2-7; tentatively, D is TRBD1 (5 bases). The CDR3 runs 15 residues. The V end was cut by 5 bases, the J end by 0 bases, with 14 bases between. CDR1 SGHVS and CDR2 FNYEAQ come from the germline V gene. The CDR3: CASSLLQGSSYEQYF. In DNA, the CDR3 is TGTGCCAGCAGCCTGCTCCAGGGTTCCTCCTACGAGCAGTACTTC.

The chain uses TRBV19 and TRBJ2-4; TRBD2 is a possible D gene (6 bases). Trimming took 1 base from V and 16 from J, leaving 11 bases between them. This CDR3 is 11 amino acids long. The V gene's germline CDR1 is LNHDA and CDR2 SQIVND (reference sequence). The CDR3 sequence: CASSIGGKEYF. The DNA for the CDR3 is TGTGCCAGTAGTATAGGCGGGAAGGAATACTTC.

This clone was observed a few times. The rearrangement uses TRBV18 and TRBJ1-5; tentative D call: TRBD1 (5 bases). The germline V gene has CDR1 KGHSH and CDR2 LQKENI. The length of the CDR3 is 14 residues. V was pared by 2 bases and J by 4 bases, with 9 bases between. The CDR3 reads CASSPAGSNQPQHF. The CDR3 nucleotides are TGTGCCAGCTCACCAGCAGGGTCAAATCAGCCCCAGCATTTT.

V is TRBV27 and J is TRBJ1-1; 7 bases align to TRBD1. Per the germline V gene, CDR1 is MNHEY and CDR2 is SMNVEV (reference sequence). Trimming took 6 bases from V and 7 from J; bases not matched to a gene: 5. The CDR3 covers 12 residues. The CDR3 DNA reads as TGTGCCAGCAGACGACAGGGCAATGAAGCTTTCTTT. Its protein product is CASRRQGNEAFF.

The rearrangement links TRBV25-1 to TRBJ1-1; D might be TRBD1 (6 bases). This CDR3 spans 12 amino acids. The V and J ends lost 4 bases and 10 bases respectively, with 13 bases between them. Germline CDR1 reads MGHDK; CDR2 reads SYGVNS. The CDR3: CASSGTGWGAFF. DNA of the CDR3: TGTGCCAGCAGTGGAACAGGGTGGGGAGCTTTCTTT. Full variable domain (missing parts from reference TRBV25-1 and TRBJ1-1): EADIYQTPRYLVIGTGKKITLECSQTMGHDKMYWYQQDPGMELHLIHYSYGVNSTEKGDLSSESTVSRIRTEHFPLTLESARPSHTSQYLCASSGTGWGAFFGQGTRLTVV.

The chain combines TRBV27 with TRBJ2-7; the D gene is possibly TRBD1 (6 bases). The V gene lost 10 bases and the J gene lost 0 bases, with 22 bases spanning the gap. The germline CDR1 and CDR2 sequences are MNHEY and SMNVEV (reference sequence). This CDR3 has 16 amino acids. The CDR3 reads CATRASGTISSYEQYF. The DNA for the CDR3 is TGTGCCACCCGCGCTTCCGGGACAATTAGCTCCTACGAGCAGTACTTC.

The chain carries TRBV5-8 and TRBJ2-1, with a tentative D call TRBD2 (6 bases). CDR3 length equals 13 residues. V lost 2 bases and J 5 bases, leaving 8 bases between the germline ends. Germline V gives CDR1 SGHTS, CDR2 YDEGEE. In DNA, the CDR3 is TGTGCCAGCAGCTTAGCGGGCCACAATGAGCAGTTCTTC. This encodes CASSLAGHNEQFF. The whole variable domain, filled in from reference TRBV5-8 and TRBJ2-1, reads EAGVTQSPTHLIKTRGQQATLRCSPISGHTSVYWYQQALGLGLQFLLWYDEGEERNRGNFPPRFSGRQFPNYSSELNVNALELEDSALYLCASSLAGHNEQFFGPGTRLTVL.

The J gene is TRBJ1-6, the V gene TRBV2; 7 nucleotides line up with TRBD1. CDR3 length equals 14 residues. Germline values: CDR1 SNHLY, CDR2 FYNNEI. The V gene end was trimmed by 6 bases and the J gene end by 9 bases; junction bases not matched to a gene: 8. CDR3 protein: CASRPRQGGSPLHF. The CDR3 DNA reads as TGTGCCAGCAGACCTAGACAGGGAGGTTCACCCCTCCACTTT.

This rearrangement joins TRBV7-9 to TRBJ2-1; 8 positions agree with TRBD1. In germline, CDR1 is SEHNR, CDR2 FQNEAQ (reference sequence). CDR3 length: 14 amino acids. The J segment lost 4 bases and the V segment lost 5 bases, leaving 4 bases of the junction unmatched. CDR3: CASSQDREYNEQFF. The CDR3 DNA reads TGTGCCAGCAGCCAGGACAGGGAATACAATGAGCAGTTCTTC.

The CDR3 nucleotides are TGTGCCAGCAGCCGGGACTTCGTCTATGGCTACACCTTC. Residues: CASSRDFVYGYTF. The chain is built from TRBV5-5 and TRBJ1-2, with D maybe TRBD1 (5 bases). The CDR3 is 13 residues long. Germline V lookup: CDR1 SGHKS, CDR2 YYEKEE (reference sequence). Trimming stripped 4 bases from V and 4 bases from J, with 11 bases between. The full variable domain, completed using reference TRBV5-5 and TRBJ1-2, is DAGVTQSPTHLIKTRGQQVTLRCSPISGHKSVSWYQQVLGQGPQFIFQYYEKEERGRGNFPDRFSARQFPNYSSELNVNALLLGDSALYLCASSRDFVYGYTFGSGTRLTVV.

The CDR3, as DNA: TGTGCCAGCTCCCAGACAGGGGGCGCGGACACTGAAGCTTTCTTT. It encodes CASSQTGGADTEAFF. This chain joins TRBV18 and TRBJ1-1; TRBD1 matches at 10 bases. The germline V gene has CDR1 KGHSH and CDR2 LQKENI. V shed 6 bases, J shed 3 bases, and the junction held 7 bases outside the gene matches. This CDR3 is built from 15 residues.

This chain connects TRBV27 to TRBJ2-1; 7 positions match TRBD2. Losses at the gene ends were 2 bases for V and 4 bases for J; bases not matched to a gene: 11. The CDR3 has 17 amino acids. The germline gives CDR1 MNHEY, CDR2 SMNVEV (reference sequence). The CDR3 region is CASSLMPGGNMYNEQFF. CDR3 in DNA: TGTGCCAGCAGTTTAATGCCGGGAGGAAATATGTACAATGAGCAGTTCTTC.

This chain uses TRBV9 with TRBJ2-6; D is uncertain. Trimming took off 3 bases at V and 11 bases at J, with 15 bases between the two ends. The germline gives CDR1 SGDLS, CDR2 YYNGEE. CDR3 size: 14 residues. Written as DNA, the CDR3 is TGTGCCAGCAGCGCCACCCTAGACTCTGACGTCCTGACTTTC. This sequence encodes CASSATLDSDVLTF.

This chain joins TRBV6-6 and TRBJ1-5; TRBD1 is a possible D gene (5 bases). The CDR3 length is 14 residues. The V and J ends lost 8 bases and 3 bases respectively, with 14 bases between them. Germline CDR1 MNHNY, CDR2 SVGAGI (reference sequence). This chain's CDR3 is CASRGSEDNQPQHF. The CDR3 bases are TGTGCCAGCCGGGGGTCGGAGGACAATCAGCCCCAGCATTTT.

The rearrangement joins TRBV7-2 to TRBJ1-6; tentative D call: TRBD1 (6 bases). V was trimmed by 5 bases and J by 10 bases, leaving 12 bases between them. This CDR3 is 13 amino acids long. The germline V gene encodes CDR1 SGHTA and CDR2 FQGNSA. The CDR3 here is CASSARGDSPLHF. The CDR3 DNA is TGTGCCAGCAGCGCCAGGGGAGACTCACCCCTCCACTTT.

The chain links TRBV5-1 to TRBJ2-3; perhaps TRBD1 as D (6 bases). V gave up 4 bases and J gave up 8 bases, with 14 bases separating them. Germline V gene lookup returns CDR1 SGHRS and CDR2 YFSETQ. This CDR3 has 13 residues. CDR3 nucleotides: TGCGCCAGCAGCCCGGAGCAGGGGATTACGCAGTATTTT. Its translation: CASSPEQGITQYF.

This rearrangement joins TRBV5-4 to TRBJ2-5; D possibly corresponds to TRBD2 (6 bases). The CDR3 runs 15 residues. The germline gives CDR1 SGHNT, CDR2 YYREEE (reference sequence). V was trimmed by 1 base and J by 2 bases, leaving 12 bases between them. The CDR3 sequence is CASSLNSGFQETQYF. CDR3 sequence (DNA): TGTGCCAGCAGCTTGAATAGCGGTTTTCAAGAGACCCAGTACTTC.

The V and J genes are TRBV5-1 and TRBJ1-4, with D possibly being TRBD1 (6 bases). CDR1 is SGHRS and CDR2 is YFSETQ in the germline V gene. The CDR3 is made up of 15 amino acids. V dropped 4 bases and J dropped 5 bases, with 15 bases sitting between them. The CDR3 DNA is TGCGCCAGCAGCCTCGGACAGACCAAAAATGAAAAACTGTTTTTT. It translates to CASSLGQTKNEKLFF.

This clone occurred once. The chain uses TRBV15 and TRBJ1-3; TRBD1 aligns across 7 bases. V lost 0 bases, J lost 2 bases, and 4 bases stayed unmatched. Germline loops: CDR1 LNHNV, CDR2 YYDKDF (reference sequence). This CDR3 comprises 16 residues. The CDR3 sequence is CATSREGGRAGNTIYF. CDR3 nucleotides: TGTGCCACCAGCAGAGAAGGGGGCCGTGCTGGAAACACCATATATTTT. Drawing the rest from reference TRBV15 and TRBJ1-3, the complete variable domain is DAMVIQNPRYQVTQFGKPVTLSCSQTLNHNVMYWYQQKSSQAPKLLFHYYDKDFNNEADTPDNFQSRRPNTSFCFLDIRSPGLGDTAMYLCATSREGGRAGNTIYFGEGSWLTVV.

The chain uses TRBV28 and TRBJ1-3; D is unresolved. The CDR3 is 14 residues long. Germline V CDR1 and CDR2: MDHEN, SYDVKM. Trimming left V 3 bases short and J 4 bases short, with 10 bases between. DNA of the CDR3: TGTGCCAGCAGTTTGAGCTATTTGGGAAACACCATATATTTT. Amino acids: CASSLSYLGNTIYF.

V gene TRBV28 combines with J gene TRBJ1-2, with 7 bases matching TRBD1. The V gene's germline CDR1 is MDHEN and CDR2 SYDVKM. The length of the CDR3 is 13 residues. V was clipped by 5 bases and J by 2 bases; unmatched bases: 2. The CDR3 region is CASSLDRNYGYTF. The DNA of the CDR3 is TGTGCCAGCAGTCTGGACAGGAACTATGGCTACACCTTC.

CDR3 bases: TGTGCCAGTAGTCCGGGACAGGGTTTTTCTGAAGCTTTCTTT. Protein: CASSPGQGFSEAFF. The chain couples TRBV19 to TRBJ1-1; 9 nucleotides match TRBD1. This CDR3 is 14 amino acids long. Per germline, CDR1 LNHDA and CDR2 SQIVND (reference sequence). V trimming: 5 bases; J trimming: 6 bases; junction bases outside the gene matches: 7.

This rearrangement joins TRBV19 to TRBJ1-1; D may be TRBD1 (6 bases). The V gene's germline CDR1 is LNHDA and CDR2 SQIVND (reference sequence). With 4 bases removed from V and 2 bases from J, the gap between germline ends came to 11 bases. The CDR3 totals 14 residues. In nucleotides, the CDR3 is TGTGCCAGTAGTACAGGACAGACAAACACTGAAGCTTTCTTT. It is translated as CASSTGQTNTEAFF.

The chain carries TRBV5-1 and TRBJ2-7; a weak D match, TRBD2 (5 bases). V gave up 4 bases and J gave up 7 bases, with 18 bases separating them. CDR1 and CDR2 from the germline V gene are SGHRS and YFSETQ. This CDR3 has 14 residues. CDR3 region: CASSPSQRPGEQYF. Written as DNA, the CDR3 is TGCGCCAGCAGCCCTTCCCAGAGGCCGGGGGAGCAGTACTTC.

This clone was seen a few times. The rearrangement joins TRBV19 to TRBJ1-1, with D unresolved. V was cut by 9 bases and J by 1 base, with 6 bases left in between. The germline CDR1 and CDR2 sequences are LNHDA and SQIVND (reference sequence). CDR3 size: 11 residues. The DNA for the CDR3 is TGTGCCAGCCACAGGAACACTGAAGCTTTCTTT. It yields the protein CASHRNTEAFF.

This clone has more than one count but fewer than ten. The J gene is TRBJ1-6, the V gene TRBV5-4; D might be TRBD1 (5 bases). This CDR3 contains 16 residues. The V and J ends lost 4 bases and 0 bases respectively, with 11 bases between them. The germline CDR1 and CDR2 sequences are SGHNT and YYREEE (reference sequence). This chain's CDR3 is CASSADSNSYNSPLHF. DNA of the CDR3: TGTGCCAGCAGCGCCGACAGCAACTCCTATAATTCACCCCTCCACTTT.

The rearrangement links TRBV11-2 to TRBJ1-1, with D possibly matching TRBD1 (6 bases). The V gene's germline CDR1 is SGHAT and CDR2 FQNNGV. Deletions cut 3 bases from V and 3 bases from J, with 17 bases between. The CDR3 is 16 amino acids. The CDR3: CASSFTGRAGDTEAFF. The CDR3 DNA is TGTGCCAGCAGCTTCACAGGGCGTGCTGGTGACACTGAAGCTTTCTTT. The full variable domain, its missing parts supplied by reference TRBV11-2 and TRBJ1-1, is EAGVAQSPRYKIIEKRQSVAFWCNPISGHATLYWYQQILGQGPKLLIQFQNNGVVDDSQLPKDRFSAERLKGVDSTLKIQPAKLEDSAVYLCASSFTGRAGDTEAFFGQGTRLTVV.